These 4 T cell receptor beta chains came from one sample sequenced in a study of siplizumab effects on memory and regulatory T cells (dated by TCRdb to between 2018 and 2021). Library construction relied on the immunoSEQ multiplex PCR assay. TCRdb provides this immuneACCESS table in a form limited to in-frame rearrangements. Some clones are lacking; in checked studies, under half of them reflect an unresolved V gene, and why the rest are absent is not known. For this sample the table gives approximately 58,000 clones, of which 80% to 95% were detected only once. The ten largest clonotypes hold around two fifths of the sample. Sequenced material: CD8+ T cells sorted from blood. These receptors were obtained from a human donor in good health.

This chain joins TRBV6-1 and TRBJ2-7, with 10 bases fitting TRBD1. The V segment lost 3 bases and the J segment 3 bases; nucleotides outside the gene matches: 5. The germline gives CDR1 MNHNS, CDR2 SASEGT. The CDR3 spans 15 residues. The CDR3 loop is CASSDRTGGFYEQYF. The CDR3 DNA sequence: TGTGCCAGCAGTGATCGGACAGGGGGATTCTACGAGCAGTACTTC.

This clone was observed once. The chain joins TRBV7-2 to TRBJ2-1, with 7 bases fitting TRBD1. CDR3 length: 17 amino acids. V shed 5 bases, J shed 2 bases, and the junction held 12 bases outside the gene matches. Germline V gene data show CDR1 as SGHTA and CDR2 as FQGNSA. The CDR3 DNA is TGTGCCAGCAGCGGATTCGAGACAGGGCGCCCCTACAATGAGCAGTTCTTC. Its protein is CASSGFETGRPYNEQFF.

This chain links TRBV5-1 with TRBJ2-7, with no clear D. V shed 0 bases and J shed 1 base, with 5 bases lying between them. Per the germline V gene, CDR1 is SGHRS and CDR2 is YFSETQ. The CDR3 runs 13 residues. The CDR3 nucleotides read TGCGCCAGCAGCTTGGAGGAATCCTACGAGCAGTACTTC. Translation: CASSLEESYEQYF.

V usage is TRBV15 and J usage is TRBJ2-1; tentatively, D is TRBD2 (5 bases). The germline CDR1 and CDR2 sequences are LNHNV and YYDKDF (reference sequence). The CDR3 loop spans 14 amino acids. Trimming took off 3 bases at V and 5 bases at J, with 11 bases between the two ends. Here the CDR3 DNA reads TGTGCCACCAGCAGCGGACTGGGCGACAATGAGCAGTTCTTC. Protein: CATSSGLGDNEQFF.